This T cell receptor (beta chain) was found in a study of human T cells and chemical hapten exposure. Time point meaning: patch test 2, 6 weeks after DPC sensitization. Treatment described: therapeutic diphenylcyclopropenone sensitization with weekly scalp DPC. The sample holds many counts of this clonotype. This CDR3 has 11 residues. Trimming pared 4 bases from V and 6 bases from J, leaving 10 bases between. CDR1 is SQVTM and CDR2 is ANQGSEA in the germline V gene. Unique molecular identifiers were attached to individual cDNA molecules during library preparation. TCRdb re-called the RACE reads through MiXCR, storing one row per CDR3 protein. The sample has 40,000 to 45,000 distinct CDR3 sequences, 8% to 9% seen once.

Sequencing was performed on whole blood, taken in connection with sensitization to the hapten diphenylcyclopropenone (DPC). This receptor was obtained from a woman aged 40 to 50 with alopecia areata. Some clones in this sample may be carry-over from other donors' samples. The V call is TRBV29-1, the J call TRBJ2-7, with D possibly being TRBD2 (5 bases). The CDR3 nucleotides read TGCAGCGTTGTGTCCCGGGGCGAGCAGTACTTC. The encoded protein is CSVVSRGEQYF.